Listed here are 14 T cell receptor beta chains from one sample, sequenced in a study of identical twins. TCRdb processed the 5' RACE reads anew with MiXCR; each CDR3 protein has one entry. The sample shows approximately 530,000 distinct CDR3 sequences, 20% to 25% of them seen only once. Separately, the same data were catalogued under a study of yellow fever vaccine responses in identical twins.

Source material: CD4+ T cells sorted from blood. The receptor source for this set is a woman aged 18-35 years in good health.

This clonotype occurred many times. The DNA of the CDR3 is TGTGCCATCAGTGGGGGAGGACGGGGGACTCCATACAATGAGCAGTTCTTC. It encodes CAISGGGRGTPYNEQFF. This sequence joins TRBV10-3 and TRBJ2-1, with D possibly being TRBD2 (6 bases). Trimming took off 4 bases at V and 4 bases at J, with 20 bases between the two ends. The CDR3 consists of 17 residues. In germline, CDR1 is ENHRY, CDR2 SYGVKD.

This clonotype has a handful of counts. The CDR3 sequence: CASSWGLGDTSNEQFF. The CDR3 DNA sequence: TGTGCCAGCAGCTGGGGACTTGGGGACACGAGTAATGAGCAGTTCTTC. The chain employs TRBV11-2 and TRBJ2-1, with D perhaps matching TRBD1 or TRBD2 (6 bases each). Per germline, CDR1 SGHAT and CDR2 FQNNGV. V lost 4 bases and J lost 7, with 20 bases in between. The CDR3 consists of 16 residues.

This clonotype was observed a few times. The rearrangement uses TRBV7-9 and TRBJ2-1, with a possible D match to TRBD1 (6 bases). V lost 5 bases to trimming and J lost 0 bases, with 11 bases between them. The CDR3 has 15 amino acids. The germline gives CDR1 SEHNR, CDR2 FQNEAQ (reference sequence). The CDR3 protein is CASSPTGDSYNEQFF. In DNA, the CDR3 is TGTGCCAGCAGCCCGACAGGAGACTCCTACAATGAGCAGTTCTTC.

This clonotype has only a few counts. The CDR3: CASRTAPSGPPYEQYV. DNA of the CDR3: TGCGCCAGCAGGACAGCGCCTTCAGGTCCACCCTACGAGCAGTACGTC. The V and J genes are TRBV5-1 and TRBJ2-7; tentative D call: TRBD1 (5 bases). The CDR3 totals 16 residues. The V and J ends lost 5 bases and 2 bases respectively, with 20 bases between them. CDR1 and CDR2 from the germline V gene are SGHRS and YFSETQ.

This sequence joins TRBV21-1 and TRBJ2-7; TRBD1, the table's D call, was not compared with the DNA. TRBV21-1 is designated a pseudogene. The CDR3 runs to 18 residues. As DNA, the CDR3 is TGTGCCAGCAGCAAAGGGTACAGGGGGCACTTATGCTCCTACGAGCAGTACGTC. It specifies CASSKGYRGHLCSYEQYV.

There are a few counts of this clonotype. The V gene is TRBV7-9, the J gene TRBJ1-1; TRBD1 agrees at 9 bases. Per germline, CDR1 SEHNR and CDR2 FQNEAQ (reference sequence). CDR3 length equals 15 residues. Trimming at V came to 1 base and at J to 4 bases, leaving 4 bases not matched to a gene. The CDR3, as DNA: TGTGCCAGCAGCTTAGGGGACAGGGCCGCCACTGAAGCTTTCTTT. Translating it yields CASSLGDRAATEAFF. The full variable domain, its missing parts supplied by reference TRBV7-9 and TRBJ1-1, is DTGVSQNPRHKITKRGQNVTFRCDPISEHNRLYWYRQTLGQGPEFLTYFQNEAQLEKSRLLSDRFSAERPKGSFSTLEIQRTEQGDSAMYLCASSLGDRAATEAFFGQGTRLTVV.

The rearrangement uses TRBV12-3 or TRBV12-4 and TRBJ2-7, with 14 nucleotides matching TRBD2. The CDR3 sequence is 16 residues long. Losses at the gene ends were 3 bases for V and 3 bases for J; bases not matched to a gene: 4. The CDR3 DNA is TGTGCCAGCAGTTTGCGGGGACTAGCGGGAGTCTACGAGCAGTACTTC. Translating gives CASSLRGLAGVYEQYF.

As DNA, the CDR3 is TGTGCCAGCTCACCGACTAGCGGGGACTACAATGAGCAGTTCTTC. It is translated as CASSPTSGDYNEQFF. The chain is built from TRBV18 and TRBJ2-1; 11 nucleotides match TRBD2. The J segment lost 3 bases and the V segment lost 3 bases, leaving 1 base of the junction unmatched. The CDR3 is made up of 15 amino acids. Germline CDR1 KGHSH, CDR2 LQKENI.

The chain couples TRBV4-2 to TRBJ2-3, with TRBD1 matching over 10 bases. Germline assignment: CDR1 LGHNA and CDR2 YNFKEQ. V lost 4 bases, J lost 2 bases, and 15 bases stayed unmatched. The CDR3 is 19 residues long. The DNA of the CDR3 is TGTGCCAGCAGCCCGGGACAGGGGCTTAAGGCGGGGCCCACAGATACGCAGTATTTT. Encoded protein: CASSPGQGLKAGPTDTQYF.

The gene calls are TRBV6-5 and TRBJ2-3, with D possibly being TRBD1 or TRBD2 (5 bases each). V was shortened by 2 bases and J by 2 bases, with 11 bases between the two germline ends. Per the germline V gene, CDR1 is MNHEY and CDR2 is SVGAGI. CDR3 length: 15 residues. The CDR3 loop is CASSYRDLLTDTQYF. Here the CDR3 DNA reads TGTGCCAGCAGTTACCGGGACCTCCTCACAGATACGCAGTATTTT.

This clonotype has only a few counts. Here the CDR3 DNA reads TGTGCCAGCAGTTCCACCCCACGAGGGCTCTCTGGCTACACCTTC. Translated: CASSSTPRGLSGYTF. This rearrangement joins TRBV12-3 or TRBV12-4 to TRBJ1-2; D not resolved. This CDR3 is 15 amino acids long. V was shortened by 4 bases and J by 7 bases, with 19 bases between the two germline ends.

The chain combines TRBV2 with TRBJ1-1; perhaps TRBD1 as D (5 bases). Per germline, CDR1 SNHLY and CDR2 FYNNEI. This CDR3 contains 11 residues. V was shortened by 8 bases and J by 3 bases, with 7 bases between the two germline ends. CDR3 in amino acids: CASEGYTEAFF. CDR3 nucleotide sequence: TGTGCCAGCGAGGGGTACACTGAAGCTTTCTTT.

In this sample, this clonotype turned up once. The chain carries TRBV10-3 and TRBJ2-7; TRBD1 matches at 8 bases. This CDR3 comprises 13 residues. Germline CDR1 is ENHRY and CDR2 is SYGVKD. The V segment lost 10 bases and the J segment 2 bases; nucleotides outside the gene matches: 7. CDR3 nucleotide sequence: TGTGCCACCACGGACAGGGCCACCTACGAGCAGTACTTC. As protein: CATTDRATYEQYF.

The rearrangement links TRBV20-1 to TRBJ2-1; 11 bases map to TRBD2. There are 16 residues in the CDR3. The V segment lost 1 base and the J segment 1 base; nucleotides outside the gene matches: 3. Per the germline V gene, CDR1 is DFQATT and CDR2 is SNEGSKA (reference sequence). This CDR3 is CSARGTSGRSYNEQFF. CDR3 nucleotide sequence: TGCAGTGCTAGAGGCACTAGCGGGAGATCCTACAATGAGCAGTTCTTC.